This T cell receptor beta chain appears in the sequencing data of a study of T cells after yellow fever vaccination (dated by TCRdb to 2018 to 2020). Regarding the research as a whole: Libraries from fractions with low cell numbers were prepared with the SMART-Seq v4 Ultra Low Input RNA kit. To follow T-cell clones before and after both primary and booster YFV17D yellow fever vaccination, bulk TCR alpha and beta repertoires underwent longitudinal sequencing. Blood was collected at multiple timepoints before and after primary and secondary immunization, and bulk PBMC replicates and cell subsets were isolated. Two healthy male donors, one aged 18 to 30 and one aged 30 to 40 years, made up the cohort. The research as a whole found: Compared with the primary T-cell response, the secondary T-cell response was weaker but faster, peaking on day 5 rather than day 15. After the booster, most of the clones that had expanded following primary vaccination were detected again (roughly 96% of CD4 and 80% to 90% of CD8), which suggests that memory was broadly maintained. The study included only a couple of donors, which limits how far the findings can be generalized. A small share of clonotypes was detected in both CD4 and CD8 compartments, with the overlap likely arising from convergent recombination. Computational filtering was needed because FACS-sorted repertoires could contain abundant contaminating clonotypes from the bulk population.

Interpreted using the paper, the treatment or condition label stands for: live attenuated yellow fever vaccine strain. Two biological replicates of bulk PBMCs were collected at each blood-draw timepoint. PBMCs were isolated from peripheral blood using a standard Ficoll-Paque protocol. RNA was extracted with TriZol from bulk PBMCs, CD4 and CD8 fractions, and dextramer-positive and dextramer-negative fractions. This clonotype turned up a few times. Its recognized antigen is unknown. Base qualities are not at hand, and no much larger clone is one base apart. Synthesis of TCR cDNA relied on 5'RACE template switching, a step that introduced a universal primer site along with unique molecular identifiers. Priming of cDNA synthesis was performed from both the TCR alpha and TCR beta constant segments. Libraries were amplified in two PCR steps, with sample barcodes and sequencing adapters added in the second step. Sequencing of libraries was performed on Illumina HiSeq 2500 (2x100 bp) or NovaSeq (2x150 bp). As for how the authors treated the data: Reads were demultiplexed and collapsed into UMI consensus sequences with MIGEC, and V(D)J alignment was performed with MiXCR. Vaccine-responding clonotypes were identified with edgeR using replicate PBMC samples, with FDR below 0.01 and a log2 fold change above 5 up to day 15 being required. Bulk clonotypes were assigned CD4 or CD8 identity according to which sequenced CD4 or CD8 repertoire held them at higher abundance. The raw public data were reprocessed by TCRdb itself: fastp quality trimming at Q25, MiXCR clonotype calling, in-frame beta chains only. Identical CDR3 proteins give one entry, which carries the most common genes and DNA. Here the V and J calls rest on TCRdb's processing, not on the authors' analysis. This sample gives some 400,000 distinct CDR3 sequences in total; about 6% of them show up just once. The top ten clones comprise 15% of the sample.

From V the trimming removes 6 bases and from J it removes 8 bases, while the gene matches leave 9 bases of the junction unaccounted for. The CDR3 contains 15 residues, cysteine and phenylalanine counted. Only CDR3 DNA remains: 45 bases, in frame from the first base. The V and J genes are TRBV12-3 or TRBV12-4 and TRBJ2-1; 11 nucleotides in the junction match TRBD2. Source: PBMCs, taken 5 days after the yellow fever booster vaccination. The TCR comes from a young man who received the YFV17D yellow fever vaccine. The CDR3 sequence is CASSPGLAGGHEQFF. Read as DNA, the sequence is TGTGCCAGCAGCCCCGGTCTAGCGGGAGGTCATGAGCAGTTCTTC.